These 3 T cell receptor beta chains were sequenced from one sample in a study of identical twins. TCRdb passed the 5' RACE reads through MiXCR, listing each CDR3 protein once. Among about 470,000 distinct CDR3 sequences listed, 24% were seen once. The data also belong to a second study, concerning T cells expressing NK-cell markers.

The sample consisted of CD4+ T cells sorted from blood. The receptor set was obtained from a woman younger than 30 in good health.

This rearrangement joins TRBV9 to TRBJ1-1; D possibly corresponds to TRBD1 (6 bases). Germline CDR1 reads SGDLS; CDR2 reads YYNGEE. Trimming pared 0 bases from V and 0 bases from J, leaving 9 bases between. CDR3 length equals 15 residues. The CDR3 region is CASSVDPGVNTEAFF. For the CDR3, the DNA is TGTGCCAGCAGCGTAGATCCAGGGGTGAACACTGAAGCTTTCTTT.

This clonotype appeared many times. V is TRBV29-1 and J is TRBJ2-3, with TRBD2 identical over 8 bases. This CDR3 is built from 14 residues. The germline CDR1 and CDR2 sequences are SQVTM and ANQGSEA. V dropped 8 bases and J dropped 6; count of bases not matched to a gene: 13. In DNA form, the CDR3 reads TGCAGCCCTAGACTAGCGTCTACTGGGGATACGCAGTATTTT. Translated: CSPRLASTGDTQYF.

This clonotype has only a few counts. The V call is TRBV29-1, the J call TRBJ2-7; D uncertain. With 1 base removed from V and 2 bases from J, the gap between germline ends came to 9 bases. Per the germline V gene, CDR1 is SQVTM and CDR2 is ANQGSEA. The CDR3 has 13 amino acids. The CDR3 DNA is TGCAGCGTTGAAGGGACCTCCGCCTACGAGCAGTACTTC. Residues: CSVEGTSAYEQYF.